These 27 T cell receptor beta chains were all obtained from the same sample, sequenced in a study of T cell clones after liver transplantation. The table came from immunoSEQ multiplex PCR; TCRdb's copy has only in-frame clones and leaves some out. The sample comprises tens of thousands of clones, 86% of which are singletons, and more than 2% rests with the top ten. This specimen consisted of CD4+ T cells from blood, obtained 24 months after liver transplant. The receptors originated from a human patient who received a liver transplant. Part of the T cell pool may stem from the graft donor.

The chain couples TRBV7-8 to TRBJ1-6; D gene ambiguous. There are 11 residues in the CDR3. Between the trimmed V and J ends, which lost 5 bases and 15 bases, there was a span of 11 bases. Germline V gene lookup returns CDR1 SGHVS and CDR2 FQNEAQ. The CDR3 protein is CASSLSGLLHF. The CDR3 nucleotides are TGTGCCAGCAGCCTATCGGGCCTCCTCCACTTT. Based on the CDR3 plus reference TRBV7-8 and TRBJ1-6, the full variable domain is GAGVSQSPRYKVAKRGQDVALRCDPISGHVSLFWYQQALGQGPEFLTYFQNEAQLDKSGLPSDRFFAERPEGSVSTLKIQRTQQEDSAVYLCASSLSGLLHFGNGTRLTVT.

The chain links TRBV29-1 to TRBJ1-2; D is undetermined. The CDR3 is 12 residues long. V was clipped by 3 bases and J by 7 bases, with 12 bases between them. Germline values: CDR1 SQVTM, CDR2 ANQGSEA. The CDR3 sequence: CSVELARAGYTF. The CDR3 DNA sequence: TGCAGCGTTGAGCTGGCTAGAGCTGGCTACACCTTC.

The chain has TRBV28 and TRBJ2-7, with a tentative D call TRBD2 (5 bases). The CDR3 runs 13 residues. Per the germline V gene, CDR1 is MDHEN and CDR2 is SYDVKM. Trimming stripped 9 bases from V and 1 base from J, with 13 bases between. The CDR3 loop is CASTDGVSYEQYF. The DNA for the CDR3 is TGTGCCAGTACGGACGGGGTTTCCTACGAGCAGTACTTC.

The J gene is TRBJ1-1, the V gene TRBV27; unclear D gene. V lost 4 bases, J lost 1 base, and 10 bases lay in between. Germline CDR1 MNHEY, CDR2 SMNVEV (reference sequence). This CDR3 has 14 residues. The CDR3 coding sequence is TGTGCCAGCAGTTCCTATAAGGGGAACACTGAAGCTTTCTTT. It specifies CASSSYKGNTEAFF.

CDR3 in DNA: TGCGCCAGCACCCTCGTCGTGGGGTGCGAGCAGTACTTC. Amino acid sequence: CASTLVVGCEQYF. V is TRBV10-1 and J is TRBJ2-7; no reliable D call. The CDR3 totals 13 residues. From germline, CDR1 is WNHNN and CDR2 SYGVQD (reference sequence). Deletions cut 7 bases from V and 6 bases from J, with 16 bases between.

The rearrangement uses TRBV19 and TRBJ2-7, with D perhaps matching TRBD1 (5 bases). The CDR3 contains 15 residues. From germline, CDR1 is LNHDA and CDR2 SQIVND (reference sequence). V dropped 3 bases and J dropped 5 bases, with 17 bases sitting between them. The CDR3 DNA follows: TGTGCCAGTAGTATTCTATTACAGGCTGAGCACGAGCAGTACTTC. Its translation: CASSILLQAEHEQYF.

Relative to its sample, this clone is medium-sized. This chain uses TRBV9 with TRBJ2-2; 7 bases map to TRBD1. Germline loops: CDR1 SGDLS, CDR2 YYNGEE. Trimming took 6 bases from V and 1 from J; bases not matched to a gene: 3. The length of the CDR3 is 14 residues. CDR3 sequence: CASKRQGNTGELFF. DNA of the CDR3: TGTGCCAGCAAGAGACAGGGGAACACCGGGGAGCTGTTTTTT. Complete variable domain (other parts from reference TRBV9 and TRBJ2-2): DSGVTQTPKHLITATGQRVTLRCSPRSGDLSVYWYQQSLDQGLQFLIQYYNGEERAKGNILERFSAQQFPDLHSELNLSSLELGDSALYFCASKRQGNTGELFFGEGSRLTVL.

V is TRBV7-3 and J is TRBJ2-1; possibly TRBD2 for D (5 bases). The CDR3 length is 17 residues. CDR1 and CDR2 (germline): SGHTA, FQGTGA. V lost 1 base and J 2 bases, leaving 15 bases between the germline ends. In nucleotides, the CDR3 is TGTGCCAGCAGCTTAATTGGCGTAGCGCTACCCTACAATGAGCAGTTCTTC. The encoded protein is CASSLIGVALPYNEQFF.

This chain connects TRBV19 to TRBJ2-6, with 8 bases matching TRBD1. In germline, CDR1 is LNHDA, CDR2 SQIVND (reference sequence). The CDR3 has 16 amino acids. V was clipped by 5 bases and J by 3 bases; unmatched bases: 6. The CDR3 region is CASSGWTGNGANVLTF. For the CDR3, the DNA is TGTGCCAGTAGTGGATGGACAGGGAATGGGGCCAACGTCCTGACTTTC.

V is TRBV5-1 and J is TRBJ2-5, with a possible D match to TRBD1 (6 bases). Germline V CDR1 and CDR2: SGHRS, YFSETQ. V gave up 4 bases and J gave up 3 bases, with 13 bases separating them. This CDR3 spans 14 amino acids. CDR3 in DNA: TGCGCCAGCAGCGCGGTAGGGGGTAAAGAGACCCAGTACTTC. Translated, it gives CASSAVGGKETQYF.

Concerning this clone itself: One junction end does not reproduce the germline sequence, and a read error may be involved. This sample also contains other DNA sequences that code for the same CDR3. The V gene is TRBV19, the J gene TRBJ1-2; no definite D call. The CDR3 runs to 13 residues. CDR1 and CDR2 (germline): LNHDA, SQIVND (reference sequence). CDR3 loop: CASSMGELYRYTF. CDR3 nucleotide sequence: TGTGCCAGCAGTATGGGAGAGCTCTATCGCTACACCTTC.

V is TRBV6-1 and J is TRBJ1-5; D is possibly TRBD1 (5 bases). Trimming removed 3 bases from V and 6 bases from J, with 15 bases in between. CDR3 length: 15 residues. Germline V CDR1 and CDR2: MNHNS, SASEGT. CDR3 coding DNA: TGTGCCAGCAGTGACCCGACAGACCCCCGTCAGCCCCAGCATTTT. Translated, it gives CASSDPTDPRQPQHF.

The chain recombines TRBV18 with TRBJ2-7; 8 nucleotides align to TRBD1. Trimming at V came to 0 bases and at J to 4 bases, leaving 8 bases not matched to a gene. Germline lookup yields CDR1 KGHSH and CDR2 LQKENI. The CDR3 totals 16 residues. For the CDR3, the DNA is TGTGCCAGCTCACCACCGAGGAGACAGGGGAATTACGAGCAGTACTTC. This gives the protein CASSPPRRQGNYEQYF.

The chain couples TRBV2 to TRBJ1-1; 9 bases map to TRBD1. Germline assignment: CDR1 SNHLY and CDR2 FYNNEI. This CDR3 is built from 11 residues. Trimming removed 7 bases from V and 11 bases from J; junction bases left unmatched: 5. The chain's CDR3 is CASTTGGSAFF. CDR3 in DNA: TGTGCCAGCACGACAGGGGGGTCGGCTTTCTTT.

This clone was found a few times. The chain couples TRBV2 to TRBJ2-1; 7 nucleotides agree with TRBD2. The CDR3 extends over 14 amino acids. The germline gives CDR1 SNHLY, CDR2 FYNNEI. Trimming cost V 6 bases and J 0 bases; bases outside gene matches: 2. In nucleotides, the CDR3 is TGTGCCAGCAGACTAGCGAGCTCCTACAATGAGCAGTTCTTC. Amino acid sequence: CASRLASSYNEQFF.

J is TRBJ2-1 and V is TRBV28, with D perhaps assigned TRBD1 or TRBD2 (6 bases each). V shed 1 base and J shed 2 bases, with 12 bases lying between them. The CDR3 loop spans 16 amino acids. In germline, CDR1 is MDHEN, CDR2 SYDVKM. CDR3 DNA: TGTGCCAGCAGTTTATTTCCGGGGGCCACCTACAATGAGCAGTTCTTC. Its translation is CASSLFPGATYNEQFF.

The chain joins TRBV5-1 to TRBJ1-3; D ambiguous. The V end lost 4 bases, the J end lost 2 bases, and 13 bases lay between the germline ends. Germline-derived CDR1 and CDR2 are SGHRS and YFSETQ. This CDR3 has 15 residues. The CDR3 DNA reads TGCGCCAGCAGCCCGGCTCGGGCGGCTGGAAACACCATATATTTT. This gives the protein CASSPARAAGNTIYF.

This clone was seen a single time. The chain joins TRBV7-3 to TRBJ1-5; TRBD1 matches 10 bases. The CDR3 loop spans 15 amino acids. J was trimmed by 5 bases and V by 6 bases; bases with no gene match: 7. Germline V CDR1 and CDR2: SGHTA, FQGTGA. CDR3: CASSLSGTGDQPQHF. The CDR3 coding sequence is TGTGCCAGCAGTCTTTCCGGGACAGGGGATCAGCCCCAGCATTTT. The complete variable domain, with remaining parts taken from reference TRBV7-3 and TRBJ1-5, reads GAGVSQTPSNKVTEKGKYVELRCDPISGHTALYWYRQSLGQGPEFLIYFQGTGAADDSGLPNDRFFAVRPEGSVSTLKIQRTERGDSAVYLCASSLSGTGDQPQHFGDGTRLSIL.

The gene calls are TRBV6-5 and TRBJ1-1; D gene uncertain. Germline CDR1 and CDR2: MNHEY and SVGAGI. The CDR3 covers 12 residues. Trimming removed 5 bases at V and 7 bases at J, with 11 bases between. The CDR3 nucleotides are TGTGCCAGCAGTACACCGGATGGTGAAGCTTTCTTT. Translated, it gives CASSTPDGEAFF.

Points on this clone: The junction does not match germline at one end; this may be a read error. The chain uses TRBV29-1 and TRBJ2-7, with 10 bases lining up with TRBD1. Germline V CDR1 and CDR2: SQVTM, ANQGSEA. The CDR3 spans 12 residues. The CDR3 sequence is CSFDRGQNEQYF. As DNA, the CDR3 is TGCAGCTTTGACAGGGGGCAGAACGAGCAGTACTTC.

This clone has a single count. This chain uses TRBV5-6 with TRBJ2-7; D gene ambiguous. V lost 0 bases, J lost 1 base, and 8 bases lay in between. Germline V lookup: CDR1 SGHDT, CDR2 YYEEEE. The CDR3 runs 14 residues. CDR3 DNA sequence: TGTGCCAGCAGCTTGGGGTTCCCTTCCTACGAGCAGTACTTC. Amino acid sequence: CASSLGFPSYEQYF. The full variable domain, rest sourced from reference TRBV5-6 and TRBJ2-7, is DAGVTQSPTHLIKTRGQQVTLRCSPKSGHDTVSWYQQALGQGPQFIFQYYEEEERQRGNFPDRFSGHQFPNYSSELNVNALLLGDSALYLCASSLGFPSYEQYFGPGTRLTVT.

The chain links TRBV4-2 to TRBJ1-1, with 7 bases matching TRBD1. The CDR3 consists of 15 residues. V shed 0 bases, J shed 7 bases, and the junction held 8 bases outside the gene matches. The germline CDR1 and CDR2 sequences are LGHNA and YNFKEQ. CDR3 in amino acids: CASSQDEGARGEAFF. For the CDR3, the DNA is TGTGCCAGCAGCCAAGATGAGGGGGCGCGGGGTGAAGCTTTCTTT.

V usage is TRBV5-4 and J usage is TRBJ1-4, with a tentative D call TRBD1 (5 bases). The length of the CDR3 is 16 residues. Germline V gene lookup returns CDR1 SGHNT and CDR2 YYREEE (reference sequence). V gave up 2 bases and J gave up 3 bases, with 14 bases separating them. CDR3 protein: CASSFYRGGANEKLFF. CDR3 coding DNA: TGTGCCAGCAGCTTTTATCGGGGGGGAGCTAATGAAAAACTGTTTTTT. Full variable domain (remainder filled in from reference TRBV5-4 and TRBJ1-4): ETGVTQSPTHLIKTRGQQVTLRCSSQSGHNTVSWYQQALGQGPQFIFQYYREEENGRGNFPPRFSGLQFPNYSSELNVNALELDDSALYLCASSFYRGGANEKLFFGSGTQLSVL.

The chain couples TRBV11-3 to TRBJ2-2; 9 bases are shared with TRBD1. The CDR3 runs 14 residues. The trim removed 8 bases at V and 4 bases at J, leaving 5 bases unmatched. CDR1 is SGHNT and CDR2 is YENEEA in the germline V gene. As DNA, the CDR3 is TGTGCCAGCCGCCGACAGGGGGGCACCGGGGAGCTGTTTTTT. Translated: CASRRQGGTGELFF.

The CDR3 DNA reads TGTGCCAGCAGCCCCACCGGGTCCTACGAGCAGTACTTC. As protein: CASSPTGSYEQYF. The J gene is TRBJ2-7, the V gene TRBV27; D ambiguous. The CDR3 sequence is 13 residues long. Germline V lookup: CDR1 MNHEY, CDR2 SMNVEV (reference sequence). V shed 6 bases and J shed 1 base, with 10 bases lying between them.

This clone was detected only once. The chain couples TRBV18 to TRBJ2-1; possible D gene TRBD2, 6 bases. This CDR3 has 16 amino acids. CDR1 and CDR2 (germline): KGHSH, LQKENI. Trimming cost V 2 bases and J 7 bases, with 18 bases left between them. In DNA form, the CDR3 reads TGTGCCAGCTCACCAAATTTCCCGGGAGTGGTGAATGAGCAGTTCTTC. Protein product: CASSPNFPGVVNEQFF. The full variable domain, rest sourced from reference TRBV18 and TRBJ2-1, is NAGVMQNPRHLVRRRGQEARLRCSPMKGHSHVYWYRQLPEEGLKFMVYLQKENIIDESGMPKERFSAEFPKEGPSILRIQQVVRGDSAAYFCASSPNFPGVVNEQFFGPGTRLTVL.

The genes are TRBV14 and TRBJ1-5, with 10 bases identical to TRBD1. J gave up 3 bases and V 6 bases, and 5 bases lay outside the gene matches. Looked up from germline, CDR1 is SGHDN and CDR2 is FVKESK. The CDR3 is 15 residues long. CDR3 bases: TGTGCCAGCAGTCGGACAGGGGGAAACAATCAGCCCCAGCATTTT. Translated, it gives CASSRTGGNNQPQHF. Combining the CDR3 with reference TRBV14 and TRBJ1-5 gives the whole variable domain EAGVTQFPSHSVIEKGQTVTLRCDPISGHDNLYWYRRVMGKEIKFLLHFVKESKQDESGMPNNRFLAERTGGTYSTLKVQPAELEDSGVYFCASSRTGGNNQPQHFGDGTRLSIL.